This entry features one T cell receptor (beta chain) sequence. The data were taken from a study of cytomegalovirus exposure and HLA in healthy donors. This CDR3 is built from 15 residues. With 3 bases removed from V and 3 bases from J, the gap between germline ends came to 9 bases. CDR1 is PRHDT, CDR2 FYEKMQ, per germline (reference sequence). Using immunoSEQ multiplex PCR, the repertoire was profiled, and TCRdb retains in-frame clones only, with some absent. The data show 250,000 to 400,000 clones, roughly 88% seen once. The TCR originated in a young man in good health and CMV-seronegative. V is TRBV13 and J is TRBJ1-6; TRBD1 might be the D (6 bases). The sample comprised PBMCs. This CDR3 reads CASSLTGHYNSPLHF. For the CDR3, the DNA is TGTGCCAGCAGCTTGACGGGACACTATAATTCACCCCTCCACTTT. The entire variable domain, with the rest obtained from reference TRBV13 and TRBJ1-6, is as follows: AAGVIQSPRHLIKEKRETATLKCYPIPRHDTVYWYQQGPGQDPQFLISFYEKMQSDKGSIPDRFSAQQFSDYHSELNMSSLELGDSALYFCASSLTGHYNSPLHFGNGTRLTVT.